The following is a T cell receptor delta chain sequence with its context. This clone was found a few times. Its antigen is not yet known. This sequence may be a read error, since a much larger clone differs from it by one base. Within the sample, other DNA sequences also encode this same CDR3. These data are taken from a study of fetal and pediatric gammadelta thymocytes (dated by TCRdb to the early 2020s). Turning to the overall study: The bulk gammadelta thymocyte repertoires combined previously published and newly generated, unpublished data and were used to strengthen a single-cell study of gammadelta thymocyte development. The bulk gammadelta thymocyte repertoire set covered roughly ten subjects in total, 3 fetal thymus donors and 7 pediatric thymus donors. The bulk gammadelta thymocyte repertoires combined unpublished data with previously published data (refs 27,28). Bulk TCR repertoire data were added to increase subject numbers and strengthen the CDR3 publicity analysis.

For staining, thymocytes received Zombie NIR viability dye along with antibodies against CD3 (UCHT1), TCRgammadelta (11F2), TCRVgamma9 (IMMU360) and TCRVdelta2 (IMMU389). TRD and TRG CDR3 repertoires were generated in bulk, separately, from sorted Vgamma9Vdelta2 and nonVgamma9Vdelta2 gammadelta thymocytes obtained from human fetal and pediatric thymuses. Children undergoing cardiac surgery in Belgium were the source of the pediatric thymus tissue. The ages of the pediatric thymus donors in the study ranged between about 1 and 12 years. As previously described, thymic cell suspensions were prepared from both fetal and post-natal thymuses. CD3+ gammadeltaTCR+ Vgamma9+ Vdelta2+ cells were sorted as Vgamma9Vdelta2 thymocytes. Cell sorting was done on a FACS Aria III cell sorter (BD Biosciences). The germline V gene provides CDR1 TSWWSYY and CDR2 QGS. The CDR3 numbers 15 residues from cysteine through phenylalanine. The sequence is cut down to CDR3 DNA, 45 bases in frame from base 1.

Study-level results and caveats: Fetal gammadelta thymocyte repertoires were previously reported to be enriched for TRDV2, TRGV8 and TRGV9 usage, low N additions and public CDR3s compared with post-natal repertoires.

The instrument was an Illumina MiSeq. The original pipeline was this. For publicity analysis, the Vgamma9Vdelta2 and nonVgamma9Vdelta2 bulk CDR3 files were merged for each subject into one combined repertoire per subject. Using base R and dplyr, each CDR3 amino acid sequence was checked across 9 single-cell datasets and roughly 10 bulk repertoires to give a publicity score ranging from 0 to 19. TCRdb processed the public reads again with the CATT caller, after which rows with matching DNA were combined. The V and J calls here are based on TCRdb, not the publication. The sample table shows about 1,600 delta-chain clones, and roughly 15% are seen once. Of the sample, around 7% is held by the ten largest clones.

This TCR came from a child who underwent cardiac surgery and was recorded as healthy. Sequenced sample: Vgamma9Vdelta2 gamma-delta T cells from the thymus. The label giving this sample's cell subset or site can be read as: sorted CD3+gammadeltaTCR+Vgamma9+Vdelta2+ thymocytes. The chain employs TRDV1 and TRDJ1, and TRDD3 matches 11 of the central bases. This receptor carries the CDR3 CALVVLGDKADKLIF. The DNA sequence follows: TGTGCTCTTGTCGTACTGGGGGATAAAGCCGATAAACTTATCTTT.